Sequencing of this T cell receptor (beta chain) was carried out in a study of blood T cell repertoires in COVID-19. On the study more broadly: COVID-19 samples, acute and convalescent, were from the United States, Italy and Spain.

Original data processing: Using reference gene primer amplification, nucleated cell counts were estimated. Libraries were prepared by immunoSEQ multiplex PCR; TCRdb keeps only in-frame clonotypes and omits some of them. V, J and clone size are taken as reported in that table, and D and trimming were inferred from the DNA itself. The sample includes 100,000 to 150,000 clones, 81% of them seen just once. The TCR was taken from a woman aged 55 to 70 with active or convalescent COVID-19. The specimen sequenced was peripheral blood.

The CDR3 here is CASSSYPGTGGYPSETQYF. The CDR3 coding sequence is TGTGCCAGCAGTTCCTACCCCGGGACAGGGGGCTACCCCAGCGAGACCCAGTACTTC. J is TRBJ2-5 and V is TRBV28, with 12 nucleotides matching TRBD1. The CDR3 is made up of 19 amino acids. Trimming took 4 bases from V and 5 from J; bases not matched to a gene: 17. Germline CDR1 is MDHEN and CDR2 is SYDVKM.